This entry features one T cell receptor beta chain sequence. The antigen is undetermined. The entry originates in a study of cytomegalovirus exposure and HLA in healthy donors. Study-level results: Sequencing artifact likely explains a cluster of highly shared sequence variants. In vitro work confirmed that a few CMV-associated chains recognize CMV antigens. Later analysis reportedly placed an Asian-associated ancestry cluster below the approximately 650-donor mean in N-insertions.

In the PCR, 60 Vbeta and 13 Jbeta primers were used. Profiled with immunoSEQ multiplex PCR; TCRdb holds only in-frame clones, not every one. This sample yields around 150,000 clones, of which around 82% are seen a single time; nearly 7% belongs to the top ten. Trimming took 4 bases from V and 5 from J; bases not matched to a gene: 9. The CDR3 totals 15 residues. Germline V lookup: CDR1 SGHVS, CDR2 FQNEAQ. The chain combines TRBV7-8 with TRBJ1-1, with TRBD1 matching 8 bases. The TCR was taken from a middle-aged man in good health and CMV-seropositive. Sequencing was done on a sample of PBMCs. CDR3 protein: CASSSQTGGVTEAFF. The CDR3 DNA reads as TGTGCCAGCAGCTCGCAAACAGGGGGAGTAACTGAAGCTTTCTTT.